The following is a T cell receptor (beta chain) sequence with its context. The data belong to a study of T cell responses to AZD1222 COVID-19 vaccine. This CDR3 comprises 12 residues. The ends were cut back, 4 bases at V and 7 bases at J, with 10 bases in the middle. Germline assignment: CDR1 LNHDA and CDR2 SQIVND (reference sequence). The protocol was immunoSEQ multiplex PCR, while the TCRdb copy is restricted to in-frame clones and leaves out a portion. The sample lists about 150,000 clones; approximately 88% were seen once. This sequence joins TRBV19 and TRBJ2-5; D is uncertain. This sequence was found in an adult in good health. The input for sequencing was peripheral blood, taken on day 0 of AZD1222 vaccination. CDR3 in amino acids: CASSTPPGTQYF. Here the CDR3 DNA reads TGTGCCAGTAGTACCCCACCGGGGACCCAGTACTTC.